Sequencing of this T cell receptor (beta chain) was carried out in a study of T cell responses to AZD1222 COVID-19 vaccine. This table comes from immunoSEQ multiplex PCR, and its TCRdb copy is limited to in-frame clones, with some not included. This table has 140,000 to 150,000 clones, 80% to 90% appearing once. The CDR3 extends over 18 amino acids. Between the trimmed V and J ends, which lost 1 base and 5 bases, there was a span of 18 bases. Germline V gene lookup returns CDR1 MGHRA and CDR2 YSYEKL. This clone occurred a few times. This receptor was identified in an adult in good health. Specimen: peripheral blood, collected on day 0 of AZD1222 vaccination. The rearrangement uses TRBV4-1 and TRBJ1-6; D gene ambiguous. CDR3 nucleotides: TGCGCCAGCAGCCAAGGATTAGGAGGGCCCATAAATAATTCACCCCTCCACTTT. This gives the protein CASSQGLGGPINNSPLHF.